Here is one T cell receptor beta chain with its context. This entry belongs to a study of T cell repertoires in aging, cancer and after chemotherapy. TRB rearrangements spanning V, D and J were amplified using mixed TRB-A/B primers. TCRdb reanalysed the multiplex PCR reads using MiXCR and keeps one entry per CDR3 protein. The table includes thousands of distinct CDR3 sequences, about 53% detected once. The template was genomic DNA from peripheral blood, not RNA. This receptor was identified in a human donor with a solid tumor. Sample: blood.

The CDR3 DNA is TGTGCCAGCAGTGACTCGAGGGGGAGAGCTTTCTTT. Protein product: CASSDSRGRAFF. The V and J genes are TRBV6-4 and TRBJ1-1; tentatively, D is TRBD1 (6 bases). This CDR3 spans 12 amino acids. V lost 0 bases and J lost 10, with 9 bases in between. Looked up from germline, CDR1 is MRHNA and CDR2 is SNTAGT.